The 25 T cell receptor beta chains listed next were all sequenced from one sample in a study of blood T cell repertoires in COVID-19. The repertoire was sequenced with immunoSEQ multiplex PCR; TCRdb's copy has only in-frame clones and lacks some. The data show some 400,000 clones, more than 80% seen once. Sequenced material: PBMCs or T cells enriched from blood (not recorded which). Receptors were obtained from a young man who had recovered from COVID-19.

The chain links TRBV18 to TRBJ1-5; 10 bases line up with TRBD1. V was clipped by 3 bases and J by 6 bases; unmatched bases: 5. This CDR3 has 15 residues. Looked up from germline, CDR1 is KGHSH and CDR2 is LQKENI. The CDR3 region has the DNA TGTGCCAGCTCACCGGGACAGGGGATGCTTCAGCCCCAGCATTTT. As protein: CASSPGQGMLQPQHF.

The chain joins TRBV29-1 to TRBJ1-5, with TRBD1 matching 8 bases. The CDR3 totals 15 residues. The V gene end was trimmed by 6 bases and the J gene end by 6 bases; junction bases not matched to a gene: 13. CDR1 is SQVTM and CDR2 is ANQGSEA in the germline V gene. DNA of the CDR3: TGCAGCGTCCTGACAGGGGACAAAGGAGGTCAGCCCCAGCATTTT. This gives the protein CSVLTGDKGGQPQHF.

V gene TRBV3-1 (or the pseudogene TRBV3-2) combines with J gene TRBJ2-2, with TRBD2 matching over 9 bases. The CDR3 has 17 residues. Germline V CDR1 and CDR2: LGHDT, YNNKEL (reference sequence). Unmatched junction bases numbered 9, after V lost 1 base and J lost 6 bases. CDR3 nucleotides: TGTGCCAGCAGCCAAGGCCATTGGACTAGCGCTCCCGGGGAGCTGTTTTTT. Encoded protein: CASSQGHWTSAPGELFF.

This clone was observed a handful of times. The chain has TRBV28 and TRBJ2-5; D gene uncertain. Trimming cost V 2 bases and J 4 bases, with 8 bases left between them. Germline-derived CDR1 and CDR2 are MDHEN and SYDVKM. The CDR3 length is 13 residues. The CDR3 loop reads CASSLVALETQYF. In DNA, the CDR3 is TGTGCCAGCAGTTTAGTGGCCCTAGAGACCCAGTACTTC.

The chain employs TRBV27 and TRBJ2-7; the D gene is possibly TRBD1 (6 bases). Trimming removed 6 bases at V and 0 bases at J, with 12 bases between. The CDR3 has 14 residues. Germline loops: CDR1 MNHEY, CDR2 SMNVEV (reference sequence). The CDR3 sequence: CASRTGTGSYEQYF. CDR3 sequence (DNA): TGTGCCAGCAGAACAGGGACGGGCTCCTACGAGCAGTACTTC.

This clone was seen a few times. The sample has other DNA sequences that encode this CDR3 too. This rearrangement joins TRBV5-1 to TRBJ2-2; TRBD1 aligns across 8 bases. Germline CDR1 reads SGHRS; CDR2 reads YFSETQ. Germline trimming cut 3 bases from V and 7 bases from J; bases unmatched to any gene: 2. The CDR3 covers 13 residues. CDR3 sequence reads: CASSSGQGGELFF. The DNA of the CDR3 is TGCGCCAGCAGCTCAGGACAGGGCGGGGAGCTGTTTTTT.

V and J are TRBV6-1 and TRBJ2-2; TRBD2 agrees at 11 bases. The CDR3 extends over 17 amino acids. V gave up 5 bases and J gave up 4 bases; unmatched junction bases: 9. Germline V gives CDR1 MNHNS, CDR2 SASEGT. The CDR3 sequence: CASSKETSGGGTGELFF. The CDR3 DNA reads TGTGCCAGCAGTAAAGAAACTAGCGGGGGAGGCACCGGGGAGCTGTTTTTT.

V gene TRBV3-1 (or the pseudogene TRBV3-2) combines with J gene TRBJ1-4, with 8 bases lining up with TRBD1. Losses at the gene ends were 5 bases for V and 7 bases for J; bases not matched to a gene: 6. This CDR3 contains 14 residues. Germline CDR1 reads LGHDT; CDR2 reads YNNKEL (reference sequence). The CDR3, as DNA: TGTGCCAGCAGCTGGGACAGGAGGGTTGAAAAACTGTTTTTT. Translation gives CASSWDRRVEKLFF.

The V gene is TRBV15, the J gene TRBJ1-5; no clear D gene. The germline V and J ends were trimmed by 3 bases and 1 base, with 13 bases remaining between them. In germline, CDR1 is LNHNV, CDR2 YYDKDF (reference sequence). This CDR3 contains 16 residues. The CDR3 here is CATSSSSAGSNQPQHF. CDR3 bases: TGTGCCACCAGCAGTTCTTCCGCGGGGAGCAATCAGCCCCAGCATTTT.

This clone was found a few times. The chain uses TRBV7-8 and TRBJ2-2; no clear D gene. Germline CDR1 reads SGHVS; CDR2 reads FQNEAQ. This CDR3 is built from 16 residues. V was shortened by 5 bases and J by 1 base, with 14 bases between the two germline ends. In nucleotides, the CDR3 is TGTGCCAGCAGCCTGAACGGCGGCGGGAACACCGGGGAGCTGTTTTTT. Its translation: CASSLNGGGNTGELFF.

The chain uses TRBV7-2 and TRBJ2-1, with 8 bases aligning to TRBD2. The V and J ends lost 0 bases and 9 bases, in that order; junction bases with no gene match: 7. The CDR3 has 15 residues. The germline V gene encodes CDR1 SGHTA and CDR2 FQGNSA. CDR3 nucleotide sequence: TGTGCCAGCAGCTTAGCCCTTAGCGGGAAGACTGAGCAGTTCTTC. This codes for CASSLALSGKTEQFF.

The V gene is TRBV30, the J gene TRBJ2-5, with 8 bases that match TRBD2. Losses at the gene ends were 0 bases for V and 7 bases for J; bases not matched to a gene: 7. The CDR3 has 14 residues. Germline loops: CDR1 GTSNPN, CDR2 SVGIG (reference sequence). The CDR3 nucleotides are TGTGCCTGGAGTGTGGGAGGGAGCGGGGGGACCCAGTACTTC. This translates into CAWSVGGSGGTQYF.

This rearrangement joins TRBV28 to TRBJ2-1; 11 nucleotides line up with TRBD2. This CDR3 is 16 amino acids long. V lost 6 bases and J lost 8; bases outside the gene matches: 12. Germline CDR1 MDHEN, CDR2 SYDVKM. CDR3 nucleotide sequence: TGTGCCAGCAGCCCACCCGGACTAGCGGGCTCCCATGAGCAGTTCTTC. Protein product: CASSPPGLAGSHEQFF. The whole variable domain, remainder taken from reference TRBV28 and TRBJ2-1, is DVKVTQSSRYLVKRTGEKVFLECVQDMDHENMFWYRQDPGLGLRLIYFSYDVKMKEKGDIPEGYSVSREKKERFSLILESASTNQTSMYLCASSPPGLAGSHEQFFGPGTRLTVL.

The V call is TRBV28, the J call TRBJ2-3; a possible D gene is TRBD2 (6 bases). The CDR3 runs 13 residues. CDR1 and CDR2 (germline): MDHEN, SYDVKM. The V end lost 6 bases, the J end lost 6 bases, and 13 bases lay between the germline ends. The CDR3 nucleotides are TGTGCCAGCAGGGGAGGTAGTTGGGATACGCAGTATTTT. The encoded protein is CASRGGSWDTQYF.

The rearrangement uses TRBV11-3 and TRBJ2-1, with 14 bases that match TRBD2. Per the germline V gene, CDR1 is SGHNT and CDR2 is YENEEA. This CDR3 has 16 amino acids. V lost 4 bases, J lost 9 bases, and 8 bases stayed unmatched. CDR3 amino acids: CASSYRLAGGLGEQFF. The CDR3 DNA is TGTGCCAGCAGCTACAGACTAGCGGGAGGGTTAGGTGAGCAGTTCTTC.

The rearrangement uses TRBV28 and TRBJ1-1; the match to TRBD1 covers 9 bases. Losses at the gene ends were 5 bases for V and 4 bases for J; bases not matched to a gene: 11. Germline V gene data show CDR1 as MDHEN and CDR2 as SYDVKM. This CDR3 region has 16 residues. In DNA form, the CDR3 reads TGTGCCAGCAGTCCTTCGACAGGGGGACTGAGCACTGAAGCTTTCTTT. Translation: CASSPSTGGLSTEAFF.

V usage is TRBV6-5 and J usage is TRBJ1-5; no clear D gene. The V end was cut by 6 bases, the J end by 11 bases, with 23 bases between. The germline CDR1 and CDR2 sequences are MNHEY and SVGAGI. The CDR3 is 15 residues long. The CDR3 loop reads CASSGSGARLWTQHF. In nucleotides, the CDR3 is TGTGCCAGCAGCGGTAGCGGAGCGCGACTATGGACCCAGCATTTT.

The chain couples TRBV18 to TRBJ2-7, with a weak D call TRBD1 (6 bases). The CDR3 length is 15 residues. The germline CDR1 and CDR2 sequences are KGHSH and LQKENI. V lost 3 bases to trimming and J lost 0 bases, with 12 bases between them. The CDR3 spells CASSPRDMSSYEQYF. Written as DNA, the CDR3 is TGTGCCAGCTCACCGAGGGACATGAGCTCCTACGAGCAGTACTTC.

The J gene is TRBJ2-2, the V gene TRBV7-2; a weak D match, TRBD1 (6 bases). The CDR3 has 15 residues. V lost 7 bases to trimming and J lost 4 bases, with 16 bases between them. Germline V lookup: CDR1 SGHTA, CDR2 FQGNSA. CDR3 loop: CASTYTTGFTGELFF. As DNA, the CDR3 is TGTGCCAGCACCTACACGACAGGTTTCACCGGGGAGCTGTTTTTT.

The chain carries TRBV30 and TRBJ2-2; possible D gene TRBD1, 5 bases. Germline CDR1 GTSNPN, CDR2 SVGIG (reference sequence). The CDR3 contains 14 residues. The V and J ends lost 4 bases and 4 bases respectively, with 13 bases between them. For the CDR3, the DNA is TGTGCCTGGATGCAGGGTAGGGGCACCGGGGAGCTGTTTTTT. Translated, it gives CAWMQGRGTGELFF.

V usage is TRBV9 and J usage is TRBJ2-7; TRBD2 matches 13 bases. Germline-derived CDR1 and CDR2 are SGDLS and YYNGEE. With 2 bases clipped from V and 7 bases from J, the junction kept 9 bases outside the gene matches. This CDR3 contains 16 residues. The CDR3 DNA is TGTGCCAGCAGCGTGCGACTAGCGGGAGGTTGGGATGAGCAGTACTTC. Translated: CASSVRLAGGWDEQYF.

Note on this clone: The junction departs from the called germline gene at one end, perhaps through a read error. This CDR3 is also generated by other DNA sequences in the sample. V usage is TRBV28 and J usage is TRBJ2-7; tentative D call: TRBD2 (6 bases). This CDR3 comprises 14 residues. Looked up from germline, CDR1 is MDHEN and CDR2 is SYDVKM. CDR3 amino acids: CASNPGLQSYEQYF. The CDR3 DNA reads as TGTGCCAGCAATCCGGGACTCCAATCCTACGAGCAGTATTTC.

The genes are TRBV7-2 and TRBJ2-1; 10 bases match TRBD2. This CDR3 spans 15 amino acids. V trimming: 5 bases; J trimming: 9 bases; junction bases outside the gene matches: 10. Germline CDR1 SGHTA, CDR2 FQGNSA. CDR3 amino acids: CASSLSPSGSLEQFF. CDR3 DNA: TGTGCCAGCAGCCTTAGTCCTAGCGGGAGTCTTGAGCAGTTCTTC.

The genes are TRBV7-2 and TRBJ1-5; tentative D call: TRBD1 (6 bases). Trimming stripped 4 bases from V and 8 bases from J, with 18 bases between. The germline V gene has CDR1 SGHTA and CDR2 FQGNSA. The CDR3 extends over 15 amino acids. In DNA form, the CDR3 reads TGTGCCAGCAGCTCACAGGGATACGGTACGGAGCCCCAGCATTTT. As protein: CASSSQGYGTEPQHF. Together with reference TRBV7-2 and TRBJ1-5, the CDR3 gives the full variable domain: GAGVSQSPSNKVTEKGKDVELRCDPISGHTALYWYRQSLGQGLEFLIYFQGNSAPDKSGLPSDRFSAERTGGSVSTLTIQRTQQEDSAVYLCASSSQGYGTEPQHFGDGTRLSIL.

The V call is TRBV7-9, the J call TRBJ2-1, with 10 bases identical to TRBD2. V shed 6 bases and J 3 bases; nucleotides not matched to a gene: 8. This CDR3 comprises 16 residues. CDR1 is SEHNR and CDR2 is FQNEAQ in the germline V gene (reference sequence). CDR3 amino acids: CASSRTSGDLYNEQFF. The CDR3, as DNA: TGTGCCAGCAGTAGGACTAGCGGAGACCTCTACAATGAGCAGTTCTTC.